This T cell receptor beta chain was obtained from a study of OX40 agonist ivuxolimab in advanced cancers. Turning to the study itself: Age averaged 60 years (range roughly 23 to 79), and 82.7% were male. Participants could have had prior anti-PD-1, anti-PD-L1 or anti-CTLA-4 therapy, and roughly 40% had some. Patients achieving partial responses numbered three: one hepatocellular carcinoma case and two cutaneous melanoma cases.

CDR1 and CDR2 from the germline V gene are SGHRS and YFSETQ. The CDR3 length is 14 residues. Trimming shortened V by 0 bases and J by 5 bases, and 12 bases separated the two germline ends. Data came from immunoSEQ multiplex PCR; TCRdb stores just in-frame clones and leaves some out. The sample has about 50,000 clones; about 83% are singletons. The specimen was CD4+ or CD8+ T cells sorted from blood, collected in a trial of the OX40 agonist ivuxolimab. V is TRBV5-1 and J is TRBJ2-7; tentative D call: TRBD1 (5 bases). The receptor comes from an adult with an advanced solid tumor such as melanoma, head and neck, liver or kidney cancer. Here the CDR3 reads CASSLEGPRDEQYF. Here the CDR3 DNA reads TGCGCCAGCAGCTTGGAGGGGCCGCGAGACGAGCAGTACTTC.